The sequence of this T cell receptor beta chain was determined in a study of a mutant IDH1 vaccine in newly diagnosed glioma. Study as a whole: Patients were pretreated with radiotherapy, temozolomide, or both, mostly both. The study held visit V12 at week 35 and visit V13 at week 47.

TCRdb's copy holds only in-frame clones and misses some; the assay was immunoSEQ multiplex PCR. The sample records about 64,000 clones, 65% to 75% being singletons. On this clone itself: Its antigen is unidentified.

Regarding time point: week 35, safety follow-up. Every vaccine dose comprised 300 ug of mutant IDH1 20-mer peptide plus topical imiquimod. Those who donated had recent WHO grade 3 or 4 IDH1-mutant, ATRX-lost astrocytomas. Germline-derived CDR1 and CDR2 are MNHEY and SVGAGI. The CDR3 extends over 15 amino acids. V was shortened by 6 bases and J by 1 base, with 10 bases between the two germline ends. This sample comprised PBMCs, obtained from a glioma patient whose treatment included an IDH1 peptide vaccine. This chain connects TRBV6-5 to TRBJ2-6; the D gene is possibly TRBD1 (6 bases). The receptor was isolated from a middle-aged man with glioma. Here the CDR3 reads CASSRDTSGANVLTF. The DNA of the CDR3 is TGTGCCAGCAGCCGGGACACTTCTGGGGCCAACGTCCTGACTTTC.